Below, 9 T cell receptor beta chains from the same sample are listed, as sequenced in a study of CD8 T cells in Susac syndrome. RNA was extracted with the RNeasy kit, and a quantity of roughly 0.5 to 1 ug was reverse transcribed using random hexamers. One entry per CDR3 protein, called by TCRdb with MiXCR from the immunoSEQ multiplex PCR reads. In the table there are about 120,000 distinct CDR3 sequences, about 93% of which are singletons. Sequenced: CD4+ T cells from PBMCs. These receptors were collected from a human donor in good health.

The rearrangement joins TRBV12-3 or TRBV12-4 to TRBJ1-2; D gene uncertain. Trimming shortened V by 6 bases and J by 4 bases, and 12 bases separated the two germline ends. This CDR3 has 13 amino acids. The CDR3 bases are TGTGCCAGCAGCCCTCGATCACTCTATGGCTACACCTTC. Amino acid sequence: CASSPRSLYGYTF.

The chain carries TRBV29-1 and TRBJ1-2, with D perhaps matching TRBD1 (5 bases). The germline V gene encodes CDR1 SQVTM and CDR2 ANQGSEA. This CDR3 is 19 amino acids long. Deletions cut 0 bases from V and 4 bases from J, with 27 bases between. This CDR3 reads CSVEDVENPVGDDGYGYTF. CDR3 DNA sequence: TGCAGCGTTGAAGACGTCGAAAACCCAGTGGGGGACGACGGCTATGGCTACACCTTC. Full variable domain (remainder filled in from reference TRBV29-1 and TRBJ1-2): SAVISQKPSRDICQRGTSLTIQCQVDSQVTMMFWYRQQPGQSLTLIATANQGSEATYESGFVIDKFPISRPNLTFSTLTVSNMSPEDSSIYLCSVEDVENPVGDDGYGYTFGSGTRLTVV.

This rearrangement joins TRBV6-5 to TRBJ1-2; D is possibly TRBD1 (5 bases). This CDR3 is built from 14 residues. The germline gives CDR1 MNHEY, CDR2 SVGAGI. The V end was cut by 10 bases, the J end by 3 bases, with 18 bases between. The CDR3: CATRGQGGHYGYTF. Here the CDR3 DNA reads TGTGCCACCCGAGGACAAGGAGGGCACTATGGCTACACCTTC.

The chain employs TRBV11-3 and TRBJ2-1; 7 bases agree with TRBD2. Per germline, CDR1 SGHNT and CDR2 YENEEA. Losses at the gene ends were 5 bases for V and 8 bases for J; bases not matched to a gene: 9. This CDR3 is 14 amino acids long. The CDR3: CASSQRGRGYEQFF. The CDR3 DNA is TGTGCCAGCAGCCAGAGAGGGCGGGGGTATGAGCAGTTCTTC.

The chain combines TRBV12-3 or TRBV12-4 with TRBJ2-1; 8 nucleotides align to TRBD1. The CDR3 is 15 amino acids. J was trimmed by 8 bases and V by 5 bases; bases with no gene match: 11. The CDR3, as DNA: TGTGCCAGCAGTGCAACCGGGACAGGTCGTCATGAGCAGTTCTTC. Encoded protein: CASSATGTGRHEQFF.

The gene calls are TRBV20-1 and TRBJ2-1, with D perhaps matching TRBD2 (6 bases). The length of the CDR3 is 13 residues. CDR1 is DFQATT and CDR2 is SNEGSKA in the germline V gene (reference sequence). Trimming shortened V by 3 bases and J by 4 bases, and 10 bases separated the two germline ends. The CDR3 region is CSARASVYNEQFF. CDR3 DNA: TGCAGTGCTAGGGCTAGCGTTTACAATGAGCAGTTCTTC.

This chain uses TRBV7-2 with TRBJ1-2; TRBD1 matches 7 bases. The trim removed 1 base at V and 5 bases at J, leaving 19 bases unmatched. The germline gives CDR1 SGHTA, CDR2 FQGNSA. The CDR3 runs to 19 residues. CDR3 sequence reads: CASSLVPIVVATGRYGYTF. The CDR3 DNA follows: TGTGCCAGCAGCTTAGTCCCGATAGTGGTGGCGACAGGGCGGTATGGCTACACCTTC. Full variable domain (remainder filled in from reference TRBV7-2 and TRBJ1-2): GAGVSQSPSNKVTEKGKDVELRCDPISGHTALYWYRQSLGQGLEFLIYFQGNSAPDKSGLPSDRFSAERTGGSVSTLTIQRTQQEDSAVYLCASSLVPIVVATGRYGYTFGSGTRLTVV.

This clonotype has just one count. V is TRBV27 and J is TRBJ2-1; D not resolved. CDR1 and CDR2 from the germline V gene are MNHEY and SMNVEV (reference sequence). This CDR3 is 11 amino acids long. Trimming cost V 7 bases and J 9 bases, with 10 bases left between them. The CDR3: CASKLIGEQFF. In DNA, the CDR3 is TGTGCCAGCAAGTTAATTGGTGAGCAGTTCTTC.

The CDR3 loop reads CAISGQESLAGEAFF. The CDR3 nucleotides read TGTGCCATCAGTGGACAGGAGAGTTTAGCTGGTGAAGCTTTCTTT. The gene calls are TRBV10-3 and TRBJ1-1; weak D call: TRBD1 (6 bases). Trimming left V 4 bases short and J 7 bases short, with 19 bases between. The V gene's germline CDR1 is ENHRY and CDR2 SYGVKD. The CDR3 covers 15 residues.